This T cell receptor beta chain was retrieved from a study of PD-L1 blockade in urothelial cancer. Documented time point: peripheral blood 6 weeks after treatment start. The data were produced by immunoSEQ multiplex PCR, yet TCRdb's version contains in-frame clones alone and is incomplete. The table includes 40,000 to 45,000 clones, roughly nine tenths detected once. V lost 8 bases and J lost 4, with 12 bases in between. The CDR3 has 13 amino acids. Germline CDR1 is LNHNV and CDR2 is YYDKDF (reference sequence). The gene calls are TRBV15 and TRBJ1-5; tentatively, D is TRBD1 (6 bases). The source is a man aged 70-80 years with urothelial cancer. The specimen was PBMCs, collected around atezolizumab (anti-PD-L1) treatment. The CDR3 sequence: CATRQDLNQPQHF. Here the CDR3 DNA reads TGTGCCACCCGACAGGATCTGAATCAGCCCCAGCATTTT.